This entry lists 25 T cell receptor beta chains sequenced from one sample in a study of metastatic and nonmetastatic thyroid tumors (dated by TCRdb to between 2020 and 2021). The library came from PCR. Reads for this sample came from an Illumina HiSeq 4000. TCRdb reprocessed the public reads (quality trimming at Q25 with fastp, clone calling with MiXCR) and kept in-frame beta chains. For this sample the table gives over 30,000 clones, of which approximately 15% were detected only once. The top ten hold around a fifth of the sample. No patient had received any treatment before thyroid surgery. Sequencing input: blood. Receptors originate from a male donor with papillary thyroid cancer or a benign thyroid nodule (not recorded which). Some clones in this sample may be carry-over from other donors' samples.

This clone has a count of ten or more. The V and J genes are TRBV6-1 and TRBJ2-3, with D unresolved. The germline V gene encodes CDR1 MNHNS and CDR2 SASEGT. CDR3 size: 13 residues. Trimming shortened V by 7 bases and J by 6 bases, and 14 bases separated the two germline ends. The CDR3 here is CASKVTIADTQYF. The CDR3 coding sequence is TGTGCCAGCAAGGTCACAATAGCCGATACGCAGTATTTT.

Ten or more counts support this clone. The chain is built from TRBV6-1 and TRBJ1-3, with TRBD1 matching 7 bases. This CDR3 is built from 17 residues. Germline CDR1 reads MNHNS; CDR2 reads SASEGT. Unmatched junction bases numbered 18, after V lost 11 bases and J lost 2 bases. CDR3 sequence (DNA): TGTGCCTCTTCATTAACCCGGACAGGTCCAACTGGAAACACCATATATTTT. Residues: CASSLTRTGPTGNTIYF.

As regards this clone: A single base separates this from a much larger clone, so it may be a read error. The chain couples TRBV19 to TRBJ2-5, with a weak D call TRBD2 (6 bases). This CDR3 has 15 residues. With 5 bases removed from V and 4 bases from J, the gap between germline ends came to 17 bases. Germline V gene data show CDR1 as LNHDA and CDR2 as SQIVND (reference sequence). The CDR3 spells CASSRNSRGLETQYF. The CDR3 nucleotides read TGTGCCAGTAGTCGAAACAGCCGGGGGTTAGAGACCCAGTACTTC.

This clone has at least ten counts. The CDR3 loop reads CASSLDRMGQLEQYF. The CDR3 nucleotides are TGTGCCAGCAGCTTAGATCGAATGGGCCAGCTCGAGCAGTACTTC. The J gene is TRBJ2-7, the V gene TRBV11-2, with D hard to call. From germline, CDR1 is SGHAT and CDR2 FQNNGV. Trimming took 0 bases from V and 6 from J, leaving 15 bases between them. The CDR3 totals 15 residues. The variable domain in full, completed from reference TRBV11-2 and TRBJ2-7, reads EAGVAQSPRYKIIEKRQSVAFWCNPISGHATLYWYQQILGQGPKLLIQFQNNGVVDDSQLPKDRFSAERLKGVDSTLKIQPAKLEDSAVYLCASSLDRMGQLEQYFGPGTRLTVT.

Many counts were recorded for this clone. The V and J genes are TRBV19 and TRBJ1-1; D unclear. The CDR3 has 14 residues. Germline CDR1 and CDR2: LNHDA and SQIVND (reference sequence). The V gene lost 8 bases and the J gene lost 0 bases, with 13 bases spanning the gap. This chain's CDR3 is CASVVSSVNTEAFF. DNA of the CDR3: TGTGCCAGTGTCGTAAGTTCAGTGAACACTGAAGCTTTCTTT.

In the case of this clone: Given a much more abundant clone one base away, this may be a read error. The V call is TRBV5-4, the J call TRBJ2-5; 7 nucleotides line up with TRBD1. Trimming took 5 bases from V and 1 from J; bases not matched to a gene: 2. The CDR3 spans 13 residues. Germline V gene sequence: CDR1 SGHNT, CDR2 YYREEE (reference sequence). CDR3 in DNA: TGTGCCAGCAGACGGGACAGCCAAGAGACCCAGTACTTC. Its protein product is CASRRDSQETQYF.

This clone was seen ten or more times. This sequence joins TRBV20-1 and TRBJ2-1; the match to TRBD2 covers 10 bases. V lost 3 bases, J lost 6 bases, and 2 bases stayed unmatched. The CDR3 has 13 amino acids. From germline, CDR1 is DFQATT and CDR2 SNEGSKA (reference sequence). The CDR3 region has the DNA TGCAGTGCTAGGCTAGCGGGAGCCAATGAGCAGTTCTTC. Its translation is CSARLAGANEQFF.

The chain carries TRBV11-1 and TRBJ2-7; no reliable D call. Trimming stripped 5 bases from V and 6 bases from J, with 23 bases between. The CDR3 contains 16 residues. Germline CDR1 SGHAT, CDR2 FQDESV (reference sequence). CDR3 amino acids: CASSAPASVIRGEQYF. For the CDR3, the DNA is TGTGCCAGCAGCGCCCCCGCAAGCGTGATTAGAGGCGAGCAGTACTTC.

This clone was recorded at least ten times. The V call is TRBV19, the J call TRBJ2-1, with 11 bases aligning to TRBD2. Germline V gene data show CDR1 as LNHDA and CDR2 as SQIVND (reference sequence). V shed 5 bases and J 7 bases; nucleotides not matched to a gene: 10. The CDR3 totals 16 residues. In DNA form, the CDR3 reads TGTGCCAGTAGTCCGAAGATAGCGGGAGGGGGGAATGAGCAGTTCTTC. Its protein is CASSPKIAGGGNEQFF.

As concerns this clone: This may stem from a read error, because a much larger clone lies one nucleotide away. The CDR3 DNA is TGTGCCAGCAGCACCGTGACTCCAAGCTCCTACGAGCAGTACTTC. Translated: CASSTVTPSSYEQYF. The chain employs TRBV3-1 and TRBJ2-7; D unclear. The germline V gene has CDR1 LGHDT and CDR2 YNNKEL (reference sequence). The CDR3 length is 15 residues. Trimming pared 5 bases from V and 0 bases from J, leaving 14 bases between.

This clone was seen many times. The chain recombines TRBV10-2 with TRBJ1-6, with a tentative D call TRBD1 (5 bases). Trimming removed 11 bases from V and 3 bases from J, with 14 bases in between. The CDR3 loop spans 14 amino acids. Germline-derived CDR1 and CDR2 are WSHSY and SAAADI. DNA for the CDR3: TGCGCCGCCAGCAGGGACGGCTATAATTCACCCCTCCACTTT. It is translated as CAASRDGYNSPLHF.

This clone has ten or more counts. DNA of the CDR3: TGTGCCAGCACCGGGCCCTCAGATACGCAGTATTTT. Amino acid sequence: CASTGPSDTQYF. The chain links TRBV7-2 to TRBJ2-3; no reliable D call. V was pared by 7 bases and J by 4 bases, with 9 bases between. Germline values: CDR1 SGHTA, CDR2 FQGNSA. CDR3 length: 12 residues.

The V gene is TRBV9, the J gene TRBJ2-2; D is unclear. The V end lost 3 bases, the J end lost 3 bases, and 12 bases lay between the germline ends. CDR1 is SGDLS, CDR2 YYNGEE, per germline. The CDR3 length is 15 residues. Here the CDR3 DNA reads TGTGCCAGCAGCGCCGCTCTAGGATACACCGGGGAGCTGTTTTTT. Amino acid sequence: CASSAALGYTGELFF.

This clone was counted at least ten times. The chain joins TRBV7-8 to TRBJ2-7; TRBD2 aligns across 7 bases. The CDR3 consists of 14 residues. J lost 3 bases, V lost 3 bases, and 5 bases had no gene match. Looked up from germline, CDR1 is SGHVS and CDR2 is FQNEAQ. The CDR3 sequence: CASSFLSGNYEQYF. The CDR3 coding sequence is TGTGCCAGCAGCTTTTTGAGCGGGAACTACGAGCAGTACTTC.

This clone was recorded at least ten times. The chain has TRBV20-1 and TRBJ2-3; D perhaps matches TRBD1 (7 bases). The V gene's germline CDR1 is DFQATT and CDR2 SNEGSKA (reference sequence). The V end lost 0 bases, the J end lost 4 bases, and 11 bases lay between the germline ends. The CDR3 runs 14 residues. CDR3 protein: CSARDPRGADTQYF. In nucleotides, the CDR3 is TGCAGTGCTAGAGATCCCAGGGGGGCAGATACGCAGTATTTT.

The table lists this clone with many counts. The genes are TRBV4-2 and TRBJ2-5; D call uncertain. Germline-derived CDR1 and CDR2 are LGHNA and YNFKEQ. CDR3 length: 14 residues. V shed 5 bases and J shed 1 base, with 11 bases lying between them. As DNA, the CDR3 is TGTGCCAGCAGCTACGACTCCCTCCAAGAGACCCAGTACTTC. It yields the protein CASSYDSLQETQYF.

The CDR3 DNA sequence: TGTGCCAGCAGCTTAGGAGTCAGGGGCGAGCAGTACTTC. Translation gives CASSLGVRGEQYF. The chain couples TRBV11-2 to TRBJ2-7, with D possibly TRBD1 on 6 matching bases. The germline V and J ends were trimmed by 1 base and 6 bases, with 10 bases remaining between them. This CDR3 region has 13 residues. Germline values: CDR1 SGHAT, CDR2 FQNNGV.

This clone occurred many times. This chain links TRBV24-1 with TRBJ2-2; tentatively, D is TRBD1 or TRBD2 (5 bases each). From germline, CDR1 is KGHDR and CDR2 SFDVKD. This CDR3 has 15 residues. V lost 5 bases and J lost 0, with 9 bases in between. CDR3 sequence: CATSGGRTNTGELFF. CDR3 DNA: TGTGCCACCAGTGGGGGACGGACGAACACCGGGGAGCTGTTTTTT.

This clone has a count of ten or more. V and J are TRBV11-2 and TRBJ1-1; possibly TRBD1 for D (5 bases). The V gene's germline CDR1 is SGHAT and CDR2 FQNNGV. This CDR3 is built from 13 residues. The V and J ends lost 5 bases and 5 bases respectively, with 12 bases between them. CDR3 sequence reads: CASSRPWGTEAFF. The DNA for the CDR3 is TGTGCCAGCAGCCGACCTTGGGGGACTGAAGCTTTCTTT. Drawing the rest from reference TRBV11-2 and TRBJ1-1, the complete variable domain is EAGVAQSPRYKIIEKRQSVAFWCNPISGHATLYWYQQILGQGPKLLIQFQNNGVVDDSQLPKDRFSAERLKGVDSTLKIQPAKLEDSAVYLCASSRPWGTEAFFGQGTRLTVV.

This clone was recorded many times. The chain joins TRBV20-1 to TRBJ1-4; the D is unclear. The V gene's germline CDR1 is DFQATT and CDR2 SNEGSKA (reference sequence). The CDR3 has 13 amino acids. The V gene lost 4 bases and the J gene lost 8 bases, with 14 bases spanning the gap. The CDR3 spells CSATTPEEEKLFF. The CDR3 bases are TGCAGTGCTACAACCCCAGAGGAAGAAAAACTGTTTTTT.

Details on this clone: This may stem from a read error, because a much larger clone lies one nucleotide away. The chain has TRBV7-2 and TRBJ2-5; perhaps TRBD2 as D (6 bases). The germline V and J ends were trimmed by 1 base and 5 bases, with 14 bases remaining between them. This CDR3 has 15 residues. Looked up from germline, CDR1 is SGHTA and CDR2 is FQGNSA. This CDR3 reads CASSLVLIGSETQYF. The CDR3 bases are TGTGCCAGCAGCTTAGTGCTGATCGGGAGTGAGACCCAGTACTTC.

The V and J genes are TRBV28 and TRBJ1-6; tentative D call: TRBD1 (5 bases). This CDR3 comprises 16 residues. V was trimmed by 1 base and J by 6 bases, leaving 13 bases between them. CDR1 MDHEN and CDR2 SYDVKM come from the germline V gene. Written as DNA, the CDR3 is TGTGCCAGCAGTTTATTTGGGGCGAAAGGTAATTCACCCCTCCACTTT. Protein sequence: CASSLFGAKGNSPLHF.

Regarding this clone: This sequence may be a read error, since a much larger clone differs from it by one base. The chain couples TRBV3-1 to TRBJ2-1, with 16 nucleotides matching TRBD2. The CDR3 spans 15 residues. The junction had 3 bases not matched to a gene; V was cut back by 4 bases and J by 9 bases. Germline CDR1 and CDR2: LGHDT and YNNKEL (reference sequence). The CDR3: CASSPGLAGGCEQFF. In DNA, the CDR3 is TGTGCCAGCAGCCCGGGACTAGCGGGGGGGTGTGAGCAGTTCTTC.

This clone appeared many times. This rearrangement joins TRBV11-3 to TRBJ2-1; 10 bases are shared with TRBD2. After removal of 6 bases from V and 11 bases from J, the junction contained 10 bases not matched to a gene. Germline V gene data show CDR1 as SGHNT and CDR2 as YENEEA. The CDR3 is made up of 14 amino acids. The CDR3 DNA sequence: TGTGCCAGCAGATACCCAGCGGGAGGGTCTAAGCAGTTCTTC. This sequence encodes CASRYPAGGSKQFF.

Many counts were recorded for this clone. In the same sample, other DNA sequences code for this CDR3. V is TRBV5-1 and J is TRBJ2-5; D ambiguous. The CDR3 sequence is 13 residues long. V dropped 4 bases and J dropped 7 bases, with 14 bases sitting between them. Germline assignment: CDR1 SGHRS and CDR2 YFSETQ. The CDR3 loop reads CASSPGSPGTQYF. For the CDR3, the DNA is TGCGCCAGCAGCCCGGGTTCTCCAGGGACCCAGTACTTC.